A single sample gave rise to the 8 T cell receptor beta chains below, sequenced in a study of beta chain features in type 1 diabetes. Expressed TCRB transcripts were sequenced because the isolated RNA had all been reverse transcribed beforehand. Here immunoSEQ multiplex PCR was the method, and the copy in TCRdb shows in-frame clones only, minus some. Found here are roughly 140,000 clones, 40% to 60% of them singletons; the top ten hold around 0.39%. Sequenced material: Tregs from blood. These receptors were collected from a man aged 18 to 29 in good health.

Written as DNA, the CDR3 is TGTGCCAGCAGCATCAGGGGTTACTATGGCTACACCTTC. Translation gives CASSIRGYYGYTF. V gene TRBV28 combines with J gene TRBJ1-2; weak D call: TRBD1 (6 bases). This CDR3 is 13 amino acids long. The V and J ends lost 6 bases and 3 bases respectively, with 11 bases between them. CDR1 is MDHEN, CDR2 SYDVKM, per germline.

This sequence joins TRBV2 and TRBJ2-1; D is perhaps TRBD1 (6 bases). The V end was cut by 5 bases, the J end by 15 bases, with 20 bases between. The germline CDR1 and CDR2 sequences are SNHLY and FYNNEI. The CDR3 covers 13 residues. The CDR3 loop is CASSPGQPKRPFF. CDR3 in DNA: TGTGCCAGCAGTCCCGGACAGCCCAAGAGGCCGTTCTTC.

Of note for this clone: At the DNA level, this CDR3 is encoded by other sequences in the same sample as well. The CDR3 here is CASSVGSRRSRETQYF. The CDR3 DNA sequence: TGTGCCAGCAGCGTAGGTTCCCGCCGGAGTAGGGAGACCCAGTACTTC. The chain has TRBV9 and TRBJ2-5, with D unresolved. Trimming took off 0 bases at V and 5 bases at J, with 17 bases between the two ends. The CDR3 runs to 16 residues. The germline gives CDR1 SGDLS, CDR2 YYNGEE.

The J gene is TRBJ2-5, the V gene TRBV4-1, with a tentative D call TRBD2 (5 bases). Germline CDR1 and CDR2: MGHRA and YSYEKL. The ends were cut back, 3 bases at V and 6 bases at J, with 17 bases in the middle. This CDR3 has 15 amino acids. CDR3 sequence reads: CASSHLGLDLKTQYF. CDR3 bases: TGCGCCAGCAGCCACCTTGGACTCGATTTGAAGACCCAGTACTTC.

This clone was found a few times. This chain links TRBV7-2 with TRBJ2-1; 10 bases map to TRBD2. Germline assignment: CDR1 SGHTA and CDR2 FQGNSA. The V segment lost 5 bases and the J segment 8 bases; nucleotides outside the gene matches: 9. This CDR3 has 15 residues. This chain's CDR3 is CASSIGLAEIYEQFF. The CDR3 DNA reads TGTGCCAGCAGCATTGGACTAGCGGAGATTTATGAGCAGTTCTTC.

This chain joins TRBV6-6 and TRBJ1-2; 9 positions match TRBD1. The CDR3 is made up of 16 amino acids. V lost 4 bases and J lost 0; bases outside the gene matches: 6. Germline CDR1 and CDR2: MNHNY and SVGAGI (reference sequence). The CDR3 here is CASSWGQGAANYGYTF. CDR3 nucleotides: TGTGCCAGCAGTTGGGGACAGGGCGCTGCTAACTATGGCTACACCTTC.

The chain combines TRBV6-5 with TRBJ1-1, with a weak D call TRBD1 (6 bases). The germline V gene has CDR1 MNHEY and CDR2 SVGAGI. The CDR3 has 11 amino acids. V lost 6 bases, J lost 8 bases, and 10 bases lay in between. The CDR3 region has the DNA TGTGCCAGCAGAGCCGGGACAGAAGCTTTCTTT. Residues: CASRAGTEAFF.

The chain recombines TRBV7-3 with TRBJ2-1; 9 bases match TRBD1. Germline loops: CDR1 SGHTA, CDR2 FQGTGA. V was pared by 6 bases and J by 3 bases, with 3 bases of the junction left unmatched. CDR3 size: 14 residues. The CDR3 region is CASRQTGGYNEQFF. In nucleotides, the CDR3 is TGTGCCAGCAGGCAGACAGGGGGCTACAATGAGCAGTTCTTC.